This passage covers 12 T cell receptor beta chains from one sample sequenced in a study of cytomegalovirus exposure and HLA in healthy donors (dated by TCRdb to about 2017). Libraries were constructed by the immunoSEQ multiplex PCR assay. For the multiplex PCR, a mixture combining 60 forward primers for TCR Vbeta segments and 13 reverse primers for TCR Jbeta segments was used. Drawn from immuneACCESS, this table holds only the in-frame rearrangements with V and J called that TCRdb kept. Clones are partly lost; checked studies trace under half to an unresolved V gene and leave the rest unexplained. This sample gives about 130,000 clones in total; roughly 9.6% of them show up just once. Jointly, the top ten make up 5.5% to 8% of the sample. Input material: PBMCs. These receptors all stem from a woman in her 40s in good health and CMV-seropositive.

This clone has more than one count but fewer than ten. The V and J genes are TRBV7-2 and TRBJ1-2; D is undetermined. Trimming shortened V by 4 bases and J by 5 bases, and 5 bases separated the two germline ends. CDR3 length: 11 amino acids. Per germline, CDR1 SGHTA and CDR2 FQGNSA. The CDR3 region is CASSSSYGYTF. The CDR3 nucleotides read TGTGCCAGCAGCTCCTCTTATGGCTACACCTTC.

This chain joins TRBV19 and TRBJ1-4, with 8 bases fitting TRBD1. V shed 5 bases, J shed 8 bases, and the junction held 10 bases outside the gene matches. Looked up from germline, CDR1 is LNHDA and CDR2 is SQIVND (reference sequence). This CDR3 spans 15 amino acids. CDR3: CASSPTGGWEEKLFF. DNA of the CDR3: TGTGCCAGTAGTCCCACAGGGGGGTGGGAGGAAAAACTGTTTTTT.

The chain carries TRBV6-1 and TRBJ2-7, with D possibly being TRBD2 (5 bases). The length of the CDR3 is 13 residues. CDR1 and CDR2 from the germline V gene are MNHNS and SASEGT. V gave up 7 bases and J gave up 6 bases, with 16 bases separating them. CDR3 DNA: TGTGCCAGCATAGGGTACGATCGGGGCGAGCAGTACTTC. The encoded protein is CASIGYDRGEQYF.

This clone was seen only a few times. CDR3: CASSQLKGGGAFF. The CDR3 bases are TGTGCCAGCAGCCAATTGAAGGGGGGGGGAGCTTTCTTT. The chain links TRBV16 to TRBJ1-1; D might be TRBD1 (6 bases). There are 13 residues in the CDR3. Germline V CDR1 and CDR2: KGHSY, FQNENV. V shed 1 base and J shed 10 bases, with 13 bases lying between them.

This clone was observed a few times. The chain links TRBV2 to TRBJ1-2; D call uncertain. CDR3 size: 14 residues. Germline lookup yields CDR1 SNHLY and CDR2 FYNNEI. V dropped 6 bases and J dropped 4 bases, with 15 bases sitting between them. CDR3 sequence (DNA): TGTGCCAGCAGCCGGAGTAGTCCCGTCTATGGCTACACCTTC. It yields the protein CASSRSSPVYGYTF.

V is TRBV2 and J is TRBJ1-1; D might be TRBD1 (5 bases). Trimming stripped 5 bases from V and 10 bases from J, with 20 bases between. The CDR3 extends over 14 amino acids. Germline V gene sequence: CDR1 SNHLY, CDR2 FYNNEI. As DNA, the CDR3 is TGTGCCAGCAGTTTTCTGCAGGGTGTTAGGGTAGCTTTCTTT. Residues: CASSFLQGVRVAFF.

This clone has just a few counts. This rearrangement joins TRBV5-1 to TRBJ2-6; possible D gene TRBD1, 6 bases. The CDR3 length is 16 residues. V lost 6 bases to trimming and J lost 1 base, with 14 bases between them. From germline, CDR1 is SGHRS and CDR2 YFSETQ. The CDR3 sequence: CASNPGQLSGANVLTF. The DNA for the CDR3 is TGCGCCAGCAACCCCGGACAGCTGTCTGGGGCCAACGTCCTGACTTTC.

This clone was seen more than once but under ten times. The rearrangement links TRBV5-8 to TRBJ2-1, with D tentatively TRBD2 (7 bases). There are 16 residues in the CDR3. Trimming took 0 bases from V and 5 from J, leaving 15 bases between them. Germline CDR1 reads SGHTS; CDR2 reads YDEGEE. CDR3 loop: CASSLAWGGSHNEQFF. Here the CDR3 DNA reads TGTGCCAGCAGCTTGGCCTGGGGGGGCAGCCACAATGAGCAGTTCTTC.

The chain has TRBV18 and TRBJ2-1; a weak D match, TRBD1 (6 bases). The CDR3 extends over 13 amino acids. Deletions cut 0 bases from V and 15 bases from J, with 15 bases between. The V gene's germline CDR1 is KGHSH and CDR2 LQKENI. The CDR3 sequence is CASSPPGGEWRFF. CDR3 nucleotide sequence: TGTGCCAGCTCACCACCAGGGGGTGAGTGGCGGTTCTTC. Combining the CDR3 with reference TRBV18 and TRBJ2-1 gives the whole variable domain NAGVMQNPRHLVRRRGQEARLRCSPMKGHSHVYWYRQLPEEGLKFMVYLQKENIIDESGMPKERFSAEFPKEGPSILRIQQVVRGDSAAYFCASSPPGGEWRFFGPGTRLTVL.

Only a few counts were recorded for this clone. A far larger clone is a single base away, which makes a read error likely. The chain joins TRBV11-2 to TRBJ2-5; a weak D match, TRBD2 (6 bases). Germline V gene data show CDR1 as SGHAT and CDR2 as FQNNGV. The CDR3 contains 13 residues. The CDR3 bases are TGTGCCAGAAGCTTAGGGACTCAAGAGACCCAGTACTTC. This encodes CARSLGTQETQYF.

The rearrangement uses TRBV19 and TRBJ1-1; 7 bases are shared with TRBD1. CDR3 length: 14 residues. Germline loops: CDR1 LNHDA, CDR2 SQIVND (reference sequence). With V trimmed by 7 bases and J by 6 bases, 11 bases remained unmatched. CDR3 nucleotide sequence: TGTGCCAGTACTGGACAGGAAGGGATGTCTGAAGCTTTCTTT. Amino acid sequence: CASTGQEGMSEAFF.

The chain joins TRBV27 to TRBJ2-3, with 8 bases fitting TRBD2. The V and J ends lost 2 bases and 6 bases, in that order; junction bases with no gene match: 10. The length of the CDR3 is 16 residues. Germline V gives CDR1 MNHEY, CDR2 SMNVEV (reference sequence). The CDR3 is CASSLGTGTRSDTQYF. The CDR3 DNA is TGTGCCAGCAGTTTAGGAACCGGGACTAGATCCGATACGCAGTATTTT.